This T cell receptor (beta chain) comes out of a study of identical twins. Unique molecular identifiers were present on the cDNA, which also gained a universal primer site by template switching. TCRdb analysed the 5' RACE reads with MiXCR anew, one entry per CDR3 protein. This sample yields a few hundred thousand distinct CDR3 sequences, of which around 15% are seen a single time; roughly 0.46% belongs to the top ten. V dropped 0 bases and J dropped 0 bases, with 10 bases sitting between them. Germline V CDR1 and CDR2: SGHRS, YFSETQ. The CDR3 sequence is 16 residues long. Concerning this clonotype itself: The antigen remains undetermined.

Overall study results and limits: Models underestimated out-of-frame TCR alpha sharing in monozygotic twins.

The sample also formed part of further work on yellow fever vaccine responses in identical twins.

The TCR was taken from a woman aged 18-35 years in good health. Sequencing input: CD4+ T cells sorted from blood. V is TRBV5-1 and J is TRBJ2-1, with unresolved D. Written as DNA, the CDR3 is TGCGCCAGCAGCTTGGTGTCTAAGGGCTCCTACAATGAGCAGTTCTTC. As protein: CASSLVSKGSYNEQFF.